This T cell receptor beta chain was retrieved from a study of technical replicates of blood from four donors (dated 2017 in TCRdb). The library was prepared using the immunoSEQ multiplex PCR assay. Imported from immuneACCESS, the table was reduced by TCRdb to in-frame sequences with V and J called. These copies leave out some clones; in studies compared against another copy, an unresolved V gene accounts for under half, and the cause of the remainder is not known. The table for this sample lists 100,000 or so clones; roughly 95% of them were counted only once. The ten largest clones capture 0.21% of the sample. Taken from the germline V gene (reference sequence), the CDR1 and CDR2 loops are LNHNV and YYDKDF. The V end loses 0 bases and the J end loses 4 bases, and a stretch of 12 bases separates them. From the cysteine through the phenylalanine, the CDR3 covers 15 amino acids. Just the 45-base CDR3 DNA is kept, in frame starting at base 1.

The table lists this clone with a count of one. Its specific antigen is unknown. The record has no base qualities; no much larger clone is one base away. The chain is encoded by TRBV15 joined to TRBJ1-2, and perhaps TRBD1 as D gene, on 6 matching bases. Sequences were obtained from T cells isolated from PBMCs. The receptor was isolated from a human donor in good health. The base sequence is TGTGCCACCAGCAGAGATCTAGGGGGTGGCTATGGCTACACCTTC. This gives the protein CATSRDLGGGYGYTF. With the portions outside the CDR3 filled from the reference TRBV15 and TRBJ1-2 genes, the complete variable region becomes DAMVIQNPRYQVTQFGKPVTLSCSQTLNHNVMYWYQQKSSQAPKLLFHYYDKDFNNEADTPDNFQSRRPNTSFCFLDIRSPGLGDTAMYLCATSRDLGGGYGYTFGSGTRLTVV.